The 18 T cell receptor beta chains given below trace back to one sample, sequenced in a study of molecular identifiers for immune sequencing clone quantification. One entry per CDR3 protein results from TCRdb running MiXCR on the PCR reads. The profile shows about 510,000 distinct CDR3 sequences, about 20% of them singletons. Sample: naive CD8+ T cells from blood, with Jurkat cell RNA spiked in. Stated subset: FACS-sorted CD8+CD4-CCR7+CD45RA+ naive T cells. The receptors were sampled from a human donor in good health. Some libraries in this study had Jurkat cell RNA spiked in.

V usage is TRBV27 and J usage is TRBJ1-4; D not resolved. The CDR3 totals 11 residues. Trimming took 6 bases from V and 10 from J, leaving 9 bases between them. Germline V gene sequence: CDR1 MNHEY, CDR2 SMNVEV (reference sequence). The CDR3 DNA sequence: TGTGCCAGCAGGCAAAGTGGAAAACTGTTTTTT. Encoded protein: CASRQSGKLFF.

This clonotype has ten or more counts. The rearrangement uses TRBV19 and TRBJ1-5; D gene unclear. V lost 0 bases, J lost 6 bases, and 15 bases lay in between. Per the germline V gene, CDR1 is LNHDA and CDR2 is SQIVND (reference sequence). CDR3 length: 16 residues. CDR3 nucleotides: TGTGCCAGTAGTATAGATGGAGGTTCAGTAACTCAGCCCCAGCATTTT. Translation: CASSIDGGSVTQPQHF.

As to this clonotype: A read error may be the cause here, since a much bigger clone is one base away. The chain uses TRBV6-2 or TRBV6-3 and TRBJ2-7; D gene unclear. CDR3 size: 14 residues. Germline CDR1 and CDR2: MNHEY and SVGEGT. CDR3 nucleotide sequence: TGTGCCAGCAGTTACGGCCTCGAGTCCTACGTGCAGTACTTC. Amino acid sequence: CASSYGLESYVQYF.

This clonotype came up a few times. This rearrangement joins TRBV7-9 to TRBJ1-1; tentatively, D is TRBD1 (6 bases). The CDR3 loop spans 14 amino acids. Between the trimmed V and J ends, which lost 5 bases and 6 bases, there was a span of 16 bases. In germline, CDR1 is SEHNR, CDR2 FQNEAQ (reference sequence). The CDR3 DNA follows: TGTGCCAGCAGCCTCGGGGGCAGGGGAGCTGAAGCTTTCTTT. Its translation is CASSLGGRGAEAFF.

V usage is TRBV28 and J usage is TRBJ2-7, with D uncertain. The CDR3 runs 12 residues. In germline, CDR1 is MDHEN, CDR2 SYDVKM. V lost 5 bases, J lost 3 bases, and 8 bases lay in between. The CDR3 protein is CASSAEFYEQYF. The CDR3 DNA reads TGTGCCAGCAGTGCTGAATTCTACGAGCAGTACTTC. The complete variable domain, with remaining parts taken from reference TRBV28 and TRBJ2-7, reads DVKVTQSSRYLVKRTGEKVFLECVQDMDHENMFWYRQDPGLGLRLIYFSYDVKMKEKGDIPEGYSVSREKKERFSLILESASTNQTSMYLCASSAEFYEQYFGPGTRLTVT.

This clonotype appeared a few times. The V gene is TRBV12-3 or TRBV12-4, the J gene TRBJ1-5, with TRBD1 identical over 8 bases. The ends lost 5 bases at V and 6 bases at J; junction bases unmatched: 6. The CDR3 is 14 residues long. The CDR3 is CASSAGQGTQPQHF. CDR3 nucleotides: TGTGCCAGCAGTGCCGGACAGGGAACTCAGCCCCAGCATTTT.

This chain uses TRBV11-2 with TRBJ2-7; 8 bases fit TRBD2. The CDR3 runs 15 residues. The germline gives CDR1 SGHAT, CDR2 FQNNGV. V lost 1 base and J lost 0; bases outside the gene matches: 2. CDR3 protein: CASSLGRGASYEQYF. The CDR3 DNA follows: TGTGCCAGCAGCTTAGGGCGGGGGGCCTCCTACGAGCAGTACTTC.

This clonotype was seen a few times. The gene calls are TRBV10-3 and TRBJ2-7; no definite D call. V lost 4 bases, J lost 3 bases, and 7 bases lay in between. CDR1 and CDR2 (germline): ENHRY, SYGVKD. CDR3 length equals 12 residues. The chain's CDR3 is CAISGSGYEQYF. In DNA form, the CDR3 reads TGTGCCATCAGTGGGTCTGGCTACGAGCAGTACTTC.

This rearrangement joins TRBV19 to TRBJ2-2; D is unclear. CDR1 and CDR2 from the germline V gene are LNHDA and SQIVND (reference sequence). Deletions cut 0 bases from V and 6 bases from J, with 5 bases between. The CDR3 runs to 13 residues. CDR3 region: CASSIEWAGELFF. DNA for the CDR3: TGTGCCAGTAGTATAGAGTGGGCCGGGGAGCTGTTTTTT.

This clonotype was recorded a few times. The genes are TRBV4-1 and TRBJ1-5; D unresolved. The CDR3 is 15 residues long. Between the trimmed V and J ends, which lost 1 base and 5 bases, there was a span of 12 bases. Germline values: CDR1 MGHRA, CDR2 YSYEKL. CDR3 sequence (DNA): TGCGCCAGCAGCCAAGTGCCTCGTGAGGATCAGCCCCAGCATTTT. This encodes CASSQVPREDQPQHF.

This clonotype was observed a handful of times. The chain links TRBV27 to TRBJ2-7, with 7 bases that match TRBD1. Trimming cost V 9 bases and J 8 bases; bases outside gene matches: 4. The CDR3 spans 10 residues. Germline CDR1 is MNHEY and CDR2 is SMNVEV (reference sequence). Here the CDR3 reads CARGGPQQYF. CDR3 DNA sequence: TGTGCCAGAGGGGGCCCACAGCAGTACTTC.

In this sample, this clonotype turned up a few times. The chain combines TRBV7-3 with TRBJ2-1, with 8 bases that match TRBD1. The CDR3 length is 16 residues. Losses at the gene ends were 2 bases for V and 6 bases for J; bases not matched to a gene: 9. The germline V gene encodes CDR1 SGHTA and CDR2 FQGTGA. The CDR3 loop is CASSLLPGQESNEQFF. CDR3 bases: TGTGCCAGCAGCTTACTCCCGGGACAGGAAAGCAATGAGCAGTTCTTC. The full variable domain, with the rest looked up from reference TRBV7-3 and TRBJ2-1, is GAGVSQTPSNKVTEKGKYVELRCDPISGHTALYWYRQSLGQGPEFLIYFQGTGAADDSGLPNDRFFAVRPEGSVSTLKIQRTERGDSAVYLCASSLLPGQESNEQFFGPGTRLTVL.

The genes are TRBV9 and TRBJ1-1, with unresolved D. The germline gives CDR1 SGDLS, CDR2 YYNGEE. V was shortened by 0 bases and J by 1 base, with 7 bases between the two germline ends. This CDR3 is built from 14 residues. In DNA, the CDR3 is TGTGCCAGCAGCGTAGGGATCCCGAACACTGAAGCTTTCTTT. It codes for CASSVGIPNTEAFF.

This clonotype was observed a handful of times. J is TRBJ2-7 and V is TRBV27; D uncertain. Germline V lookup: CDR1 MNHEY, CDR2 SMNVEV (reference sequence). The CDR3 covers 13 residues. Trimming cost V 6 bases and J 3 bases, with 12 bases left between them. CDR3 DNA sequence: TGTGCCAGCAGCACCTTGGTCGGCTACGAGCAGTACTTC. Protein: CASSTLVGYEQYF.

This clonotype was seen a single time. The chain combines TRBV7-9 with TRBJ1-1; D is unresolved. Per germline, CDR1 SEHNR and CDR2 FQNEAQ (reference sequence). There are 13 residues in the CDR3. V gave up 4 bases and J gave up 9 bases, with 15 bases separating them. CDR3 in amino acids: CASSSEAGRKAFF. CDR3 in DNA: TGTGCCAGCAGCTCCGAGGCCGGGCGTAAAGCTTTCTTT.

The CDR3 region is CASSLVGTSEETQYF. Written as DNA, the CDR3 is TGTGCCAGCAGCTTAGTAGGGACGTCCGAAGAGACCCAGTACTTC. The J gene is TRBJ2-5, the V gene TRBV7-9; D is perhaps TRBD1 or TRBD2 (5 bases each). The CDR3 is 15 residues long. Per germline, CDR1 SEHNR and CDR2 FQNEAQ (reference sequence). Deletions cut 1 base from V and 3 bases from J, with 12 bases between.

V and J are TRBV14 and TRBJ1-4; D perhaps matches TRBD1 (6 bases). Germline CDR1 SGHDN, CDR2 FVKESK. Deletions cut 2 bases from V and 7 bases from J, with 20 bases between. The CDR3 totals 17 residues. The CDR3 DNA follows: TGTGCCAGCAGCCAAACCCCCTGGGGGGGCGCGGCTGAAAAACTGTTTTTT. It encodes CASSQTPWGGAAEKLFF.

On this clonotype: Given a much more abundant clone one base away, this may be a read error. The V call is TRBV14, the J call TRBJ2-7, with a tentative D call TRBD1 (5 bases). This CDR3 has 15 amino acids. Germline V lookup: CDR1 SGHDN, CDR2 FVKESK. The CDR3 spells CASGHTGSDWYEQYF. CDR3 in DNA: TGTGCCAGCGGCCATACAGGATCCGATTGGTACGAGCAGTACTTC.